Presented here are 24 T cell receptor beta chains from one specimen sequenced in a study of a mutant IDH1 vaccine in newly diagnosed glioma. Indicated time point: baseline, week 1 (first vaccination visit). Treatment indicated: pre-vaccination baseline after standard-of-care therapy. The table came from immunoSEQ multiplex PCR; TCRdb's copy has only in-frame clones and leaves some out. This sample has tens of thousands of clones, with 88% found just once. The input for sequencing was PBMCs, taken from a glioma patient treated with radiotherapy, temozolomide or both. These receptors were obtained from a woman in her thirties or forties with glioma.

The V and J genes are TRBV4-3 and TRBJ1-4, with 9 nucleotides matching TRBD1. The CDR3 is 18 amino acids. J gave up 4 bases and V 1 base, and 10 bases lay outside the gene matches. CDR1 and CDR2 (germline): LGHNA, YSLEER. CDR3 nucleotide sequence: TGCGCCAGCAGCCAAGCCGGGACAGGGTCTTACCTTAATGAAAAACTGTTTTTT. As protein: CASSQAGTGSYLNEKLFF.

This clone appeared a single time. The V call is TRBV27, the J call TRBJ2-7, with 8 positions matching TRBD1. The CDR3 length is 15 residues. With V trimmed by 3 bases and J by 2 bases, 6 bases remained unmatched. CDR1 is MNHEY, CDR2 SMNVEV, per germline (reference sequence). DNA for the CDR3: TGTGCCAGCAGTTTTATGATGACAGGGGCCTACGAGCAGTACTTC. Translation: CASSFMMTGAYEQYF.

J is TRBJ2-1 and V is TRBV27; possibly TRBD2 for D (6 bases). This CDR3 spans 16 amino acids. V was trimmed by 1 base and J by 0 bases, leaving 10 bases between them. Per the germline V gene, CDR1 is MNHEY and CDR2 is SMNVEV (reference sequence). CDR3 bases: TGTGCCAGCAGTTTATATCCCGGGAGCTCCTACAATGAGCAGTTCTTC. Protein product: CASSLYPGSSYNEQFF.

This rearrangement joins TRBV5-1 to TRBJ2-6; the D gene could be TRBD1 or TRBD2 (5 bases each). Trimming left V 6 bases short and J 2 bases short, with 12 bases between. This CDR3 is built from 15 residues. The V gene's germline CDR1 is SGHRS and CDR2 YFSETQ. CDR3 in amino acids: CASTPRGAGANVLTF. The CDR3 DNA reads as TGCGCCAGCACTCCCCGGGGCGCTGGGGCCAACGTCCTGACTTTC.

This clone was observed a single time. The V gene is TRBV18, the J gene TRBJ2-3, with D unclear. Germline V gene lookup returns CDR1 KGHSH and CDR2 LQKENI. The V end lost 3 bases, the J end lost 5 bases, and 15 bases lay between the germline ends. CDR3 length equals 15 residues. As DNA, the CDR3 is TGTGCCAGCTCACCTGAGGCGCCCTGGGAAGATACGCAGTATTTT. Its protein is CASSPEAPWEDTQYF. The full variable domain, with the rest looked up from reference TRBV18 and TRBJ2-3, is NAGVMQNPRHLVRRRGQEARLRCSPMKGHSHVYWYRQLPEEGLKFMVYLQKENIIDESGMPKERFSAEFPKEGPSILRIQQVVRGDSAAYFCASSPEAPWEDTQYFGPGTRLTVL.

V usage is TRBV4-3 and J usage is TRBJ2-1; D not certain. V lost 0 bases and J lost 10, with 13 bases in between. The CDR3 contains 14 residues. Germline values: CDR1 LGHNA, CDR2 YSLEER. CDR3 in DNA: TGCGCCAGCAGCCAAGAAGTGGCCAGACCCGAGCAGTTCTTC. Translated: CASSQEVARPEQFF.

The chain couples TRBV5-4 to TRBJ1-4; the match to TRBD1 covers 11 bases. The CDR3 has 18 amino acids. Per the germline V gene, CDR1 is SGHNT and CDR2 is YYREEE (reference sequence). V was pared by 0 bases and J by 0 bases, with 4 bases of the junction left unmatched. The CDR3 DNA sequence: TGTGCCAGCAGCTTGGCCCTGGGACAGGGGGCAACTAATGAAAAACTGTTTTTT. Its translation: CASSLALGQGATNEKLFF.

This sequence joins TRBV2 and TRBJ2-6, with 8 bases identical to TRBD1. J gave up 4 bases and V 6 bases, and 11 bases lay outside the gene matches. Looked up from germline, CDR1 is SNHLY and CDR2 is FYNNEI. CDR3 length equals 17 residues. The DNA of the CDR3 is TGTGCCAGCAGAAGCCGGGACAGGAGAGGAGGGGCCAACGTCCTGACTTTC. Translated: CASRSRDRRGGANVLTF. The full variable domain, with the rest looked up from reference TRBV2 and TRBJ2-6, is EPEVTQTPSHQVTQMGQEVILRCVPISNHLYFYWYRQILGQKVEFLVSFYNNEISEKSEIFDDQFSVERPDGSNFTLKIRSTKLEDSAMYFCASRSRDRRGGANVLTFGAGSRLTVL.

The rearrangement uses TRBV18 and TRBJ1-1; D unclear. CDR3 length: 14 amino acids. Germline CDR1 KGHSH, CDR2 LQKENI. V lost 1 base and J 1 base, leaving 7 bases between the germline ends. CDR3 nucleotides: TGTGCCAGCTCACCACGGCAGCCGAACACTGAAGCTTTCTTT. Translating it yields CASSPRQPNTEAFF.

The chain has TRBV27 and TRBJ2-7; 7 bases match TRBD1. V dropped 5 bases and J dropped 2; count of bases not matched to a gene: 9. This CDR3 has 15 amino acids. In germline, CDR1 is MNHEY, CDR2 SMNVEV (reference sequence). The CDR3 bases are TGTGCCAGCAGTCCCCGGAGACAGGGACCCTACGAGCAGTACTTC. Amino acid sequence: CASSPRRQGPYEQYF.

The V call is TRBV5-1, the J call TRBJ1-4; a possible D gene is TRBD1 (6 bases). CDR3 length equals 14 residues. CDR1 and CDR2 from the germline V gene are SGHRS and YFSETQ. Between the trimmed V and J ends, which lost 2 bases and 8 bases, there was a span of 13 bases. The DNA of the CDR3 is TGCGCCAGCAGCTTTTCTGGACAGTGGGAAAAACTGTTTTTT. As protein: CASSFSGQWEKLFF.

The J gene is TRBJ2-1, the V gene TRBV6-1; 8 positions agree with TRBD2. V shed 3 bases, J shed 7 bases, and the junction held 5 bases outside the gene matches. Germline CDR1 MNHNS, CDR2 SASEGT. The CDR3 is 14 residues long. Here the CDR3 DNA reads TGTGCCAGCAGTGATCGGGGGGGTTATAATGAGCAGTTCTTC. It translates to CASSDRGGYNEQFF.

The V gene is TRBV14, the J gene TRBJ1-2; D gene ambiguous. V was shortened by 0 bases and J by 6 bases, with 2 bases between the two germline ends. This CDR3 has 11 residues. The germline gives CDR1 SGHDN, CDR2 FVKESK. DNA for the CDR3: TGTGCCAGCAGCCAAGATGATGGCTACACCTTC. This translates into CASSQDDGYTF.

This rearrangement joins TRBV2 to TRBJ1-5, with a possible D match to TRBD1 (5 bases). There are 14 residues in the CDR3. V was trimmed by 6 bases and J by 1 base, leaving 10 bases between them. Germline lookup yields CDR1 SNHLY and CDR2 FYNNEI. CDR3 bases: TGTGCCAGCAGCGTGGGGGGGAGCAATCAGCCCCAGCATTTT. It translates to CASSVGGSNQPQHF. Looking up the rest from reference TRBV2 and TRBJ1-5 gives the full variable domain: EPEVTQTPSHQVTQMGQEVILRCVPISNHLYFYWYRQILGQKVEFLVSFYNNEISEKSEIFDDQFSVERPDGSNFTLKIRSTKLEDSAMYFCASSVGGSNQPQHFGDGTRLSIL.

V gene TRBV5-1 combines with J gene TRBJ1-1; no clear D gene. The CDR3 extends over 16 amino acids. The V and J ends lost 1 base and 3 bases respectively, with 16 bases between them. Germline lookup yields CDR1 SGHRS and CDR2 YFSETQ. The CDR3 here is CASSLWGYSKDTEAFF. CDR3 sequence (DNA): TGCGCCAGCAGCTTGTGGGGATACTCCAAAGACACTGAAGCTTTCTTT.

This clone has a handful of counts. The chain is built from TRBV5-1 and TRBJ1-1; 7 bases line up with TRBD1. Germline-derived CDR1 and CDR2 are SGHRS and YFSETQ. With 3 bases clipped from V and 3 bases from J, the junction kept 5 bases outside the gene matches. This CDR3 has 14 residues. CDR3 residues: CASSWDSPDTEAFF. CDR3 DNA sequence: TGCGCCAGCAGCTGGGACAGCCCTGACACTGAAGCTTTCTTT.

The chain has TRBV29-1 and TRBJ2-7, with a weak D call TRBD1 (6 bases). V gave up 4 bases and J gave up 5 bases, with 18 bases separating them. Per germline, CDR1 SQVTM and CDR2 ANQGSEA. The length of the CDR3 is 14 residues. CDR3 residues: CSVAGQGKLNEQYF. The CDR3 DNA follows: TGCAGCGTTGCCGGGCAGGGGAAATTGAACGAGCAGTACTTC.

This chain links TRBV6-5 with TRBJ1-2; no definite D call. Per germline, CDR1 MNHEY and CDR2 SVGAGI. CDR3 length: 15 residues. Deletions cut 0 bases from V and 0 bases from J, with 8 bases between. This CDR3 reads CASSYSHSTNYGYTF. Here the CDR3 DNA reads TGTGCCAGCAGTTACTCGCACAGTACTAACTATGGCTACACCTTC.

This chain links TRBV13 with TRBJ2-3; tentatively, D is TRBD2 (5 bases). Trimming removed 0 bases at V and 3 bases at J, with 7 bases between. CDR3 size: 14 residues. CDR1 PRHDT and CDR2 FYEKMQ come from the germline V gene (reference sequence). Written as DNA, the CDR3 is TGTGCCAGCAGCTTAGGGCTAGCTACAGATACGCAGTATTTT. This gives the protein CASSLGLATDTQYF.

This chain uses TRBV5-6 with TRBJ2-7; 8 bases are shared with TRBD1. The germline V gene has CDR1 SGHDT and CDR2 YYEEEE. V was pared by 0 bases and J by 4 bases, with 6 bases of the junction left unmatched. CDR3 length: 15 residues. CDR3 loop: CASSLDPTGAYEQYF. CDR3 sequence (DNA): TGTGCCAGCAGCTTGGATCCGACAGGGGCTTACGAGCAGTACTTC.

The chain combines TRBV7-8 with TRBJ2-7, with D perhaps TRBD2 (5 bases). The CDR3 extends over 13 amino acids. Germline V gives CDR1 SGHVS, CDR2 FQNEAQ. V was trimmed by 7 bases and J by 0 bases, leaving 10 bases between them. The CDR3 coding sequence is TGTGCCAGCAAGAGGGAGTCCTCCTACGAGCAGTACTTC. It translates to CASKRESSYEQYF.

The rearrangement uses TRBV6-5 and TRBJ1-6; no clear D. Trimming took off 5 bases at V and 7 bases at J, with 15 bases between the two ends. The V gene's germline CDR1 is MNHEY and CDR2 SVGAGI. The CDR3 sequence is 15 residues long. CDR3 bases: TGTGCCAGCAGTCAAAGGACCTCCTTGAATTCACCCCTCCACTTT. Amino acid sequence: CASSQRTSLNSPLHF.

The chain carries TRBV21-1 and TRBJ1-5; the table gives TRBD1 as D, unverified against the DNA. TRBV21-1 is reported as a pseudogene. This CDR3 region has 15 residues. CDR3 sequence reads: CASTHRVMLYQPQHF. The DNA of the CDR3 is TGTGCCAGCACCCACAGGGTTATGTTATATCAGCCCCAGCATTTT.

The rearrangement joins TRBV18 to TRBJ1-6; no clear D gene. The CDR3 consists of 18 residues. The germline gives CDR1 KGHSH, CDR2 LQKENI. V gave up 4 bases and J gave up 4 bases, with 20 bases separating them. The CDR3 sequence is CASSRAPPHTDYNSPLHF. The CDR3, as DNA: TGTGCCAGCTCACGCGCCCCCCCACACACAGATTATAATTCACCCCTCCACTTT.